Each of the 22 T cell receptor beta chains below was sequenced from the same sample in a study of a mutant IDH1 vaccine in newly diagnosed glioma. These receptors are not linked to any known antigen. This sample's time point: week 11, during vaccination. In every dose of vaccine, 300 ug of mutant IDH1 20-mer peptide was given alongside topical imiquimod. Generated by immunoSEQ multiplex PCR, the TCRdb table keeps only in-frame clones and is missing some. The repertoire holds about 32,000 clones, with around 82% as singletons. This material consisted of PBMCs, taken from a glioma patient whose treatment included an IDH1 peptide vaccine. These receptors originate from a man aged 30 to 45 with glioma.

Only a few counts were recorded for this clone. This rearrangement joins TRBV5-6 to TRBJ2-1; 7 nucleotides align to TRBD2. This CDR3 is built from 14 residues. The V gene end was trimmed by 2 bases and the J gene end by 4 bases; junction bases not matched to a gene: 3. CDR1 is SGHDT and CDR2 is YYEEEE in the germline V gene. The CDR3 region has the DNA TGTGCCAGCAGCTTTGGAGCGGGGTACAATGAGCAGTTCTTC. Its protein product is CASSFGAGYNEQFF.

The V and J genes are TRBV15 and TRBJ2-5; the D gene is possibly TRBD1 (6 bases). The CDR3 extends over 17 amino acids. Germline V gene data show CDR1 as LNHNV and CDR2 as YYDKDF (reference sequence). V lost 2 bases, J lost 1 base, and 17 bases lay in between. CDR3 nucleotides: TGTGCCACCAGCAGATCCGCCAGGGAGACAGGCCAAGAGACCCAGTACTTC. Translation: CATSRSARETGQETQYF.

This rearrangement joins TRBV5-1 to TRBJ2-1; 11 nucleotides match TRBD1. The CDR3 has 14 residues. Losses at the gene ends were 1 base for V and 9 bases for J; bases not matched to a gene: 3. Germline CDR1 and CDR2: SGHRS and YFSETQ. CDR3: CASSLRTGGREQFF. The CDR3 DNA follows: TGCGCCAGCAGCTTGCGGACAGGGGGCCGTGAGCAGTTCTTC.

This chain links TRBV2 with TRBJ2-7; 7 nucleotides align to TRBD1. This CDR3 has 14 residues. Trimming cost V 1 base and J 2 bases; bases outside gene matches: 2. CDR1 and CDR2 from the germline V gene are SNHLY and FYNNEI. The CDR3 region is CASSEGTGPYEQYF. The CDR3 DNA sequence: TGTGCCAGCAGTGAAGGGACAGGACCCTACGAGCAGTACTTC. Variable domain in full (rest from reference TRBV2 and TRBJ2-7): EPEVTQTPSHQVTQMGQEVILRCVPISNHLYFYWYRQILGQKVEFLVSFYNNEISEKSEIFDDQFSVERPDGSNFTLKIRSTKLEDSAMYFCASSEGTGPYEQYFGPGTRLTVT.

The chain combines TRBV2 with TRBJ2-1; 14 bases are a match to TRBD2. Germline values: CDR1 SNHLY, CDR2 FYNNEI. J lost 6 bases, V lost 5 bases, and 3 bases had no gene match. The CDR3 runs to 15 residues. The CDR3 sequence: CASSTGTSGSNEQFF. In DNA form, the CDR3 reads TGTGCCAGCAGTACCGGGACTAGCGGGAGCAATGAGCAGTTCTTC.

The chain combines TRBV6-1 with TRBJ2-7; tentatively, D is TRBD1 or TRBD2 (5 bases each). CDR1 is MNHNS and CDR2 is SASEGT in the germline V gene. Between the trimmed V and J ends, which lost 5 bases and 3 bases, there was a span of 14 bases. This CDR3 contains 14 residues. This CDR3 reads CASSPTGPHYEQYF. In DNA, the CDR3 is TGTGCCAGCAGTCCCACGGGACCACACTACGAGCAGTACTTC.

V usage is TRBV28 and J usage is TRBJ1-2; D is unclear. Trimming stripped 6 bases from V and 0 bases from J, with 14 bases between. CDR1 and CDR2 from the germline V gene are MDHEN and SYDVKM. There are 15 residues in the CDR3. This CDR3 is CASSLSGSTNYGYTF. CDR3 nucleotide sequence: TGTGCCAGCAGCCTTTCCGGGTCGACTAACTATGGCTACACCTTC.

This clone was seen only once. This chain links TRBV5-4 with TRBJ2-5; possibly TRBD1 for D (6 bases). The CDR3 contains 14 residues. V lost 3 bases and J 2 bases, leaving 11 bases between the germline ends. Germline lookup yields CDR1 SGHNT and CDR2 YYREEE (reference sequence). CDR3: CASSSRQVQETQYF. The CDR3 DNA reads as TGTGCCAGCAGCTCGAGACAGGTACAAGAGACCCAGTACTTC. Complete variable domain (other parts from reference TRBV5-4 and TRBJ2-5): ETGVTQSPTHLIKTRGQQVTLRCSSQSGHNTVSWYQQALGQGPQFIFQYYREEENGRGNFPPRFSGLQFPNYSSELNVNALELDDSALYLCASSSRQVQETQYFGPGTRLLVL.

In DNA, the CDR3 is TGTGCCAGCAGCTTGGGGGCACAAGGACGCTTTAATGAAAAACTGTTTTTT. This encodes CASSLGAQGRFNEKLFF. J is TRBJ1-4 and V is TRBV5-6; D unclear. Deletions cut 0 bases from V and 4 bases from J, with 16 bases between. The V gene's germline CDR1 is SGHDT and CDR2 YYEEEE. This CDR3 region has 17 residues.

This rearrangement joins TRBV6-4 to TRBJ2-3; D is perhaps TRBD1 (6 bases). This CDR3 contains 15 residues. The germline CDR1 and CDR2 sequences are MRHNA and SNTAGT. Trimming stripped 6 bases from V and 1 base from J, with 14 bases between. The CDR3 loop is CASRETGLRTDTQYF. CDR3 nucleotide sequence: TGTGCCAGCAGAGAAACAGGGTTACGCACAGATACGCAGTATTTT.

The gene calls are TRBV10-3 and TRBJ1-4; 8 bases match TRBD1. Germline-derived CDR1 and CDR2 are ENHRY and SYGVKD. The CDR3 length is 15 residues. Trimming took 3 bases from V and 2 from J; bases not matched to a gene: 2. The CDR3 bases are TGTGCCATCAGTGAAGACAGGGGCACTAATGAAAAACTGTTTTTT. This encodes CAISEDRGTNEKLFF.

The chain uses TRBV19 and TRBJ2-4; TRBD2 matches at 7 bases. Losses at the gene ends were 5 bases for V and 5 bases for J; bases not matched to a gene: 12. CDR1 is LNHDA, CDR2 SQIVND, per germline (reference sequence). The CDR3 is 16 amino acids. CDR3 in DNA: TGTGCCAGTAGTGATTCTAGCGCGGGGGTTGAAAACATTCAGTACTTC. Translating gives CASSDSSAGVENIQYF.

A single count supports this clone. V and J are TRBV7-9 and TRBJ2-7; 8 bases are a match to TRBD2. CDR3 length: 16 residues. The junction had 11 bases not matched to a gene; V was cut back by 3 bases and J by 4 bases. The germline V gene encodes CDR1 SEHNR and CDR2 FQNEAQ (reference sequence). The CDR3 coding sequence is TGTGCCAGCAGCTTGTTAACGGGAGGGCCGACGTACGAGCAGTACTTC. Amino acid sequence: CASSLLTGGPTYEQYF.

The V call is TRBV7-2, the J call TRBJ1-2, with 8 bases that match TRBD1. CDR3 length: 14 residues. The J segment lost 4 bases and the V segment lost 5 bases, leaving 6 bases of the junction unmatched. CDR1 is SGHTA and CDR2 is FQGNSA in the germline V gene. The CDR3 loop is CASSIPGQGYGYTF. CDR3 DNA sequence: TGTGCCAGCAGCATACCTGGACAGGGCTATGGCTACACCTTC.

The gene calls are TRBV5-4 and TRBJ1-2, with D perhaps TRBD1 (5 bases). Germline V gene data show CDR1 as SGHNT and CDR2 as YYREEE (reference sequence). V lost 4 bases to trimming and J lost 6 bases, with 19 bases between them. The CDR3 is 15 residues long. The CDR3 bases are TGTGCCAGCAGCCCCCCTCGGGGGGGGTCGGATGGCTACACCTTC. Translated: CASSPPRGGSDGYTF. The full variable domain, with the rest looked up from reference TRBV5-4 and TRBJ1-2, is ETGVTQSPTHLIKTRGQQVTLRCSSQSGHNTVSWYQQALGQGPQFIFQYYREEENGRGNFPPRFSGLQFPNYSSELNVNALELDDSALYLCASSPPRGGSDGYTFGSGTRLTVV.

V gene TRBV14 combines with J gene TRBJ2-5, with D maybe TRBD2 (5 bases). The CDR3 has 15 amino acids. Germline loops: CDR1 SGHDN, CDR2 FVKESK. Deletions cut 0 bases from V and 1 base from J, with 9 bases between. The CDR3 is CASSQDLRAQETQYF. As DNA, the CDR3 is TGTGCCAGCAGCCAAGATTTGAGGGCCCAAGAGACCCAGTACTTC.

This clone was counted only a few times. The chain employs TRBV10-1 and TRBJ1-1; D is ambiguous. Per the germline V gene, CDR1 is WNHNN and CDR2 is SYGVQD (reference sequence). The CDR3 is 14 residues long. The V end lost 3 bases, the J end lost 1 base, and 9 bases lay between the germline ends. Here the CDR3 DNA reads TGCGCCAGCAGTGAATTCCCGGAGAACACTGAAGCTTTCTTT. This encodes CASSEFPENTEAFF.

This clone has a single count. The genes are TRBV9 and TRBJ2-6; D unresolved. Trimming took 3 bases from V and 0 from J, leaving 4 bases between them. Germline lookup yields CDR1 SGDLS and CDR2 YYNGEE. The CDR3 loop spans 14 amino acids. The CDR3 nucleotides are TGTGCCAGCAGCGCCGACTCTGGGGCCAACGTCCTGACTTTC. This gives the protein CASSADSGANVLTF.

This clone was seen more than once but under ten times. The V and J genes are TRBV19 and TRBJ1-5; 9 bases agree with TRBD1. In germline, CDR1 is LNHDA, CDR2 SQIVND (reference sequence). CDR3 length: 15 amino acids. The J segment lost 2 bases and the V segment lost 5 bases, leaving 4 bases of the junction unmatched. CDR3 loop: CASSLTGGGNQPQHF. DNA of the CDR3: TGTGCCAGTAGTTTGACAGGGGGAGGCAATCAGCCCCAGCATTTT.

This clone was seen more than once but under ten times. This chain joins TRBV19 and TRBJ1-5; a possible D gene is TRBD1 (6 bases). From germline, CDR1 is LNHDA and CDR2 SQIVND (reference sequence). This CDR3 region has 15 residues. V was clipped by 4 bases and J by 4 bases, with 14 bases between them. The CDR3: CASSTSRGRNQPQHF. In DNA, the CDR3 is TGTGCCAGTAGTACCAGCAGGGGAAGGAATCAGCCCCAGCATTTT.

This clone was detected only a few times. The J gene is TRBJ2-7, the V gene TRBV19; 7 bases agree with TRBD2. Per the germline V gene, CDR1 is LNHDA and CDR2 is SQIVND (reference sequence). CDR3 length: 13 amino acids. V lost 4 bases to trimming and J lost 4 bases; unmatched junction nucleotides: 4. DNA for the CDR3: TGTGCCAGTAGTAGCGGGGACTATTACGAGCAGTACTTC. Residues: CASSSGDYYEQYF.

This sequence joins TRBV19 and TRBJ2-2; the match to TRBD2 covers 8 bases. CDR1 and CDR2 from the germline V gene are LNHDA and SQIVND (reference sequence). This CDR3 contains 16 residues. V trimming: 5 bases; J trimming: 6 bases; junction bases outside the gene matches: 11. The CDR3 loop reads CASSRSGAGVPGELFF. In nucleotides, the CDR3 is TGTGCCAGTAGTCGGTCTGGAGCGGGAGTCCCCGGGGAGCTGTTTTTT.